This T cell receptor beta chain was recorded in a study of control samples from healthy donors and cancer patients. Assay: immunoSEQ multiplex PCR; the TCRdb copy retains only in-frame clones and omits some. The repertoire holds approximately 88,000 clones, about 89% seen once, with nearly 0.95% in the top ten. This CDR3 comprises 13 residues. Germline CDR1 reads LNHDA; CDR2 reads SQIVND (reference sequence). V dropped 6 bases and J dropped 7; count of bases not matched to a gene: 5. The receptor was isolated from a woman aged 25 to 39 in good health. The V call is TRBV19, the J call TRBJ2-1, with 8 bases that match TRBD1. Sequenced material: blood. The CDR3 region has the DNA TGTGCCAGTAGAAACAGACAGGGGAATGAGCAGTTCTTC. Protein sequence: CASRNRQGNEQFF.